This TCR beta chain was sequenced in a study of blood T cell repertoires in COVID-19. Profiling relied on immunoSEQ multiplex PCR, and the TCRdb table lists in-frame clones only, not all of them. The top ten hold approximately 9% of the sample, which has 250,000 to 350,000 clones, over 80% seen once. Germline assignment: CDR1 LNHDA and CDR2 SQIVND (reference sequence). CDR3 length: 14 amino acids. V lost 3 bases to trimming and J lost 4 bases, with 12 bases between them. The TCR comes from a woman in her late teens or twenties who had recovered from COVID-19. Sequenced input: PBMCs or T cells enriched from blood (not recorded which). The chain uses TRBV19 and TRBJ1-2; D unresolved. CDR3 sequence reads: CASSIFTRGYGYTF. The CDR3 DNA reads as TGTGCCAGTAGTATTTTTACACGGGGCTATGGCTACACCTTC.